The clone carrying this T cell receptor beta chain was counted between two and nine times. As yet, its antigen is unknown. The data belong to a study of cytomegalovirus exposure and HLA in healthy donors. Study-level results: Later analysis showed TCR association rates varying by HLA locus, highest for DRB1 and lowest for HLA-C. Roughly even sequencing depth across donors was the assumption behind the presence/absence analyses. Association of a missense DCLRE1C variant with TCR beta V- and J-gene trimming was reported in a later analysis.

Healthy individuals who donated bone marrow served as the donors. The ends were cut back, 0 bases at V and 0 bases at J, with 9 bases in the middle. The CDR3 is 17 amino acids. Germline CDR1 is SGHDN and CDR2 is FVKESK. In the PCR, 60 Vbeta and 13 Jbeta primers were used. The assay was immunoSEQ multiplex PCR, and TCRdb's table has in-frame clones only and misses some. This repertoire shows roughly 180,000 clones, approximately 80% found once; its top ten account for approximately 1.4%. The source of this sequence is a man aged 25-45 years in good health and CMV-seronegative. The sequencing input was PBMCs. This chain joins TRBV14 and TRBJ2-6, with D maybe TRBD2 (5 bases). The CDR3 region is CASSQDVRGSGANVLTF. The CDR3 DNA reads TGTGCCAGCAGCCAAGATGTTCGGGGCTCTGGGGCCAACGTCCTGACTTTC.